The T cell receptor (beta chain) described here comes from a study of lymphopenia after photon versus proton radiotherapy. Concerning this clone itself: Its specificity is not known.

V shed 5 bases and J shed 7 bases, with 8 bases lying between them. Germline V gene lookup returns CDR1 MDHEN and CDR2 SYDVKM. This CDR3 contains 12 residues. Assay: immunoSEQ multiplex PCR; the TCRdb copy retains only in-frame clones and omits some. Counted here are about 60,000 clones, roughly 80% occurring once; the ten biggest clones make up just over 2%. The study's findings and limits: Oligoclonal CD8+ Temra expansion after nadir drove photon patients' diversity drop.

This specimen consisted of peripheral blood, obtained from a patient treated with proton-based radiotherapy. The TCR was taken from a man in his 60s with pancreatic cancer. The rearrangement joins TRBV28 to TRBJ2-2; no definite D call. The CDR3 bases are TGTGCCAGCAGTACCTATATCGGGGAGCTGTTTTTT. This sequence encodes CASSTYIGELFF.